These 25 T cell receptor beta chains came from one sample sequenced in a study of T cell clonality in common variable immunodeficiency. Clones were read by immunoSEQ multiplex PCR, and TCRdb kept only the in-frame ones, dropping some. The repertoire consists of 50,000 or so clones, none detected only once. Material: peripheral blood mononuclear cells. The receptors derive from a person aged 18 to 70 in good health.

This clone was observed a handful of times. Sequencing ends 3 residues short of the CDR3 end; the germline J gene provides the rest. The rearrangement links TRBV18 to TRBJ2-3; no firm D call. This CDR3 is built from 14 residues. CDR1 is KGHSH, CDR2 LQKENI, per germline. The DNA read from the CDR3 is TGTGCCAGCTCACCCCAATATAGCAATCAGCCG. Encoded protein: CASSPQYSNQP. From start to end, the CDR3 is CASSPQYSNQPQYF.

This clone was seen repeatedly, ten times or more. Read coverage stops 3 residues before the CDR3 terminus; the germline J gene supplies the remainder. The gene calls are TRBV20-1 and TRBJ2-1; 8 nucleotides line up with TRBD1. This CDR3 region has 11 residues. Germline V gives CDR1 DFQATT, CDR2 SNEGSKA (reference sequence). Losses at the gene ends were 3 bases for V and 9 bases for J; bases not matched to a gene: 1. Partial CDR3 DNA: TGCAGTGCTAGGGACAGGGTTGAG. This codes for CSARDRVE. The complete CDR3 reads CSARDRVEQFF.

Only a few counts were recorded for this clone. The read ends 3 residues shy of where the CDR3 ends; the end is completed using the germline J gene. This sequence joins TRBV19 and TRBJ2-7; a possible D gene is TRBD2 (5 bases). Germline CDR1 LNHDA, CDR2 SQIVND (reference sequence). The CDR3 contains 14 residues. The V gene lost 4 bases and the J gene lost 3 bases, with 13 bases spanning the gap. CDR3 region: CASSNSGILYEQYF. CDR3 bases read: TGTGCCAGTAGTAACAGCGGAATCCTCTACGAG.

In this sample, this clone turned up many times. The CDR3 goes on 3 residues after the read ends, and that part is filled in from the germline J gene. The chain employs TRBV4-2 and TRBJ2-1, with TRBD2 matching over 13 bases. V trimming: 1 base; J trimming: 8 bases; junction bases outside the gene matches: 5. The CDR3 consists of 16 residues. The germline CDR1 and CDR2 sequences are LGHNA and YNFKEQ. The part of the CDR3 DNA that was read is TGTGCCAGCAGCCAAGGGTCCGGGACTAGCGGGGATGAG. Protein: CASSQGSGTSGDE. The entire CDR3 is CASSQGSGTSGDEQFF.

The table lists this clone with many counts. The read falls 3 residues short of the CDR3 end, and the missing part is taken from the germline J gene. The rearrangement links TRBV7-3 to TRBJ2-1; unclear D gene. Germline-derived CDR1 and CDR2 are SGHTA and FQGTGA. The CDR3 has 16 amino acids. V was pared by 1 base and J by 1 base, with 11 bases between. The CDR3 bases that were read are TGTGCCAGCAGCTTAAGCGGTGGGTTTTCCTACAATGAG. Protein sequence: CASSLSGGFSYNE. The whole CDR3 is CASSLSGGFSYNEQFF. Based on the CDR3 plus reference TRBV7-3 and TRBJ2-1, the full variable domain is GAGVSQTPSNKVTEKGKYVELRCDPISGHTALYWYRQSLGQGPEFLIYFQGTGAADDSGLPNDRFFAVRPEGSVSTLKIQRTERGDSAVYLCASSLSGGFSYNEQFFGPGTRLTVL.

This clone was recorded at least ten times. The read ends 3 residues before the CDR3 terminus; that terminus is restored from the germline J gene. The chain couples TRBV7-3 to TRBJ1-3, with D unclear. CDR3 length: 14 residues. CDR1 and CDR2 from the germline V gene are SGHTA and FQGTGA. V was pared by 5 bases and J by 1 base, with 9 bases between. CDR3 DNA (partial): TGTGCCAGCAGCCCAGCGGGGTCTGGAAACACC. This sequence encodes CASSPAGSGNT. In full, the CDR3 reads CASSPAGSGNTIYF.

This clone was seen at least ten times. The read stops 3 residues short of the end of the CDR3; the missing end is completed from the germline J gene. The V call is TRBV2, the J call TRBJ2-5; 7 bases are a match to TRBD1. CDR3 size: 14 residues. With V trimmed by 4 bases and J by 4 bases, 6 bases remained unmatched. Germline V gene data show CDR1 as SNHLY and CDR2 as FYNNEI. The CDR3 reads CASSAGNRGETQYF. The covered CDR3 bases are TGTGCCAGCAGTGCCGGTAACAGGGGAGAGACC.

This clone was observed a handful of times. Read sequence stops 3 residues before the CDR3 end, and the germline J gene provides the missing end. The chain combines TRBV20-1 with TRBJ2-5, with D maybe TRBD2 (6 bases). Germline CDR1 DFQATT, CDR2 SNEGSKA (reference sequence). V was pared by 3 bases and J by 3 bases, with 14 bases between. The CDR3 contains 14 residues. The CDR3 loop is CSAREAGLKETQYF. Incomplete CDR3 DNA: TGCAGTGCTAGGGAGGCGGGATTGAAAGAGACC.

This clone was detected only a few times. The CDR3 end falls 3 residues outside the read, so it is completed with the germline J gene. V and J are TRBV7-9 and TRBJ2-5; 9 bases agree with TRBD2. Germline V CDR1 and CDR2: SEHNR, FQNEAQ (reference sequence). The CDR3 runs to 14 residues. With V trimmed by 3 bases and J by 2 bases, 1 base remained unmatched. The CDR3 bases that were read are TGTGCCAGCAGCTTTCTAGCGGGACAAGAGACC. This sequence encodes CASSFLAGQET. The full-length CDR3 reads as CASSFLAGQETQYF.

Many counts were recorded for this clone. The read comes to an end 3 residues before the CDR3 does, leaving the germline J gene to fill in the end. V usage is TRBV29-1 and J usage is TRBJ1-3; D possibly corresponds to TRBD1 (6 bases). The CDR3 consists of 17 residues. Per the germline V gene, CDR1 is SQVTM and CDR2 is ANQGSEA. V lost 7 bases, J lost 3 bases, and 25 bases lay in between. The CDR3: CSAPLQGRTRFGNTIYF. The part of the CDR3 DNA that was read is TGCAGCGCCCCATTACAGGGTCGGACACGTTTTGGAAACACC. The variable domain in full, with the rest retrieved from reference TRBV29-1 and TRBJ1-3, is SAVISQKPSRDICQRGTSLTIQCQVDSQVTMMFWYRQQPGQSLTLIATANQGSEATYESGFVIDKFPISRPNLTFSTLTVSNMSPEDSSIYLCSAPLQGRTRFGNTIYFGEGSWLTVV.

This clone was counted ten times or more. The CDR3 sequence is CASSSDPRGADTQYF. Incomplete CDR3 DNA: TGTGCCAGCAGCTCAGACCCCCGGGGGGCAGATACG. V and J are TRBV11-2 and TRBJ2-3; 7 positions match TRBD2. The sequence runs out 3 residues before the end of the CDR3; the remainder is reconstructed from the germline J gene. This CDR3 has 15 residues. The V segment lost 4 bases and the J segment 4 bases; nucleotides outside the gene matches: 8. Germline V gene data show CDR1 as SGHAT and CDR2 as FQNNGV. The full variable domain, its missing parts supplied by reference TRBV11-2 and TRBJ2-3, is EAGVAQSPRYKIIEKRQSVAFWCNPISGHATLYWYQQILGQGPKLLIQFQNNGVVDDSQLPKDRFSAERLKGVDSTLKIQPAKLEDSAVYLCASSSDPRGADTQYFGPGTRLTVL.

This clone was seen repeatedly, ten times or more. Sequencing ends 3 residues short of the CDR3 end; the germline J gene provides the rest. The gene calls are TRBV2 and TRBJ2-5, with 9 bases that match TRBD1. Germline CDR1 SNHLY, CDR2 FYNNEI. After removal of 5 bases from V and 5 bases from J, the junction contained 9 bases not matched to a gene. CDR3 size: 15 residues. The CDR3 bases that were read are TGTGCCAGCAGTCGAGACAGGGGGTTGGAGGAGACC. It translates to CASSRDRGLEET. The entire CDR3 protein reads CASSRDRGLEETQYF.

As regards this clone: The missing CDR3 end, 3 residues past where the read stops, is filled in from the germline J gene. J is TRBJ1-5 and V is TRBV30; D may be TRBD1 (5 bases). Germline loops: CDR1 GTSNPN, CDR2 SVGIG (reference sequence). This CDR3 spans 15 amino acids. Trimming took off 2 bases at V and 0 bases at J, with 11 bases between the two ends. CDR3 bases read: TGTGCCTGGAGTTTGGGGACTTATAGCAATCAGCCC. Protein sequence: CAWSLGTYSNQP. The full-length CDR3 reads as CAWSLGTYSNQPQHF.

This clone is large (0.1 to 1%) by share. The DNA ends 3 residues before the CDR3 does, and the rest of the CDR3 is filled in from the germline J gene. This chain connects TRBV29-1 to TRBJ2-3; the D gene is possibly TRBD2 (6 bases). This CDR3 spans 16 amino acids. V lost 6 bases, J lost 2 bases, and 21 bases lay in between. Germline assignment: CDR1 SQVTM and CDR2 ANQGSEA. The DNA read from the CDR3 is TGCAGCGTCGTTCCGTATGGCGGGATTGACACAGATACG. Its protein is CSVVPYGGIDTDT. The whole CDR3 is CSVVPYGGIDTDTQYF.

This clone was seen at least ten times. The CDR3 end lies 3 residues beyond the end of the read and is filled in from the germline J gene. This chain links TRBV4-2 with TRBJ1-3; the D gene is possibly TRBD1 (5 bases). Germline CDR1 LGHNA, CDR2 YNFKEQ. This CDR3 has 20 residues. V was shortened by 4 bases and J by 0 bases, with 25 bases between the two germline ends. CDR3 DNA, as far as it was read: TGTGCCAGCAGCCCCCGGGGGGTGGGGAGAGTCTGGAGCTCTGGAAACACC. Amino acid sequence: CASSPRGVGRVWSSGNT. The CDR3, in full, reads CASSPRGVGRVWSSGNTIYF.

This clone appeared many times. The read finishes 3 residues shy of the CDR3 end, and the germline J gene is used to complete it. J is TRBJ1-2 and V is TRBV5-1; 10 bases agree with TRBD1. The length of the CDR3 is 14 residues. The J segment lost 2 bases and the V segment lost 5 bases, leaving 3 bases of the junction unmatched. The V gene's germline CDR1 is SGHRS and CDR2 YFSETQ. The covered CDR3 bases are TGCGCCAGCAGGCCGGACAGGGGGAACTATGGC. Its translation is CASRPDRGNYG. The complete CDR3 protein is CASRPDRGNYGYTF.

This clone turned up a few times. The read comes to an end 3 residues before the CDR3 does, leaving the germline J gene to fill in the end. The chain links TRBV19 to TRBJ1-2; the match to TRBD1 covers 8 bases. There are 15 residues in the CDR3. J was trimmed by 3 bases and V by 7 bases; bases with no gene match: 10. Germline CDR1 and CDR2: LNHDA and SQIVND (reference sequence). The covered CDR3 bases are TGTGCCAGTACGTACCCCACAGGGGGGGACTATGGC. Translating it yields CASTYPTGGDYG. The complete CDR3 protein is CASTYPTGGDYGYTF.

In its sample, this clone was seen many times. The read comes to an end 3 residues before the CDR3 does, leaving the germline J gene to fill in the end. This chain joins TRBV4-2 and TRBJ2-1, with TRBD2 matching over 10 bases. In germline, CDR1 is LGHNA, CDR2 YNFKEQ. The V and J ends lost 4 bases and 8 bases, in that order; junction bases with no gene match: 14. This CDR3 region has 17 residues. CDR3 loop: CASSRAISGLAGDEQFF. Partial CDR3 DNA: TGTGCCAGCAGCCGAGCAATTTCCGGCCTAGCGGGAGATGAG.

This clone was recorded at least ten times. The CDR3 is cut off 3 residues early in the read; its end comes from the germline J gene. This chain links TRBV5-1 with TRBJ1-1, with TRBD1 matching over 7 bases. After removal of 0 bases from V and 0 bases from J, the junction contained 2 bases not matched to a gene. The length of the CDR3 is 15 residues. CDR1 and CDR2 from the germline V gene are SGHRS and YFSETQ. The part of the CDR3 DNA that was read is TGCGCCAGCAGCTTGGTCGGGACAGTGAACACTGAA. Its translation: CASSLVGTVNTE. The complete CDR3 reads CASSLVGTVNTEAFF.

In its sample, this clone was seen a few times. The read ends 3 residues before the CDR3 terminus; that terminus is restored from the germline J gene. The chain combines TRBV30 with TRBJ1-2; D remains unclear. Germline-derived CDR1 and CDR2 are GTSNPN and SVGIG (reference sequence). The CDR3 is 15 residues long. CDR3 residues: CAWSVMSGRTDTYTF. The sequenced part of the CDR3 DNA is TGTGCCTGGAGTGTCATGAGCGGGAGAACAGATACC.

This clone was detected many times. The DNA ends 3 residues before the CDR3 does, and the rest of the CDR3 is filled in from the germline J gene. This chain connects TRBV12-3 or TRBV12-4 to TRBJ2-1; D uncertain. Trimming shortened V by 4 bases and J by 8 bases, and 15 bases separated the two germline ends. This CDR3 region has 14 residues. The sequenced part of the CDR3 DNA is TGTGCCAGCAGTTCCCGGGTAGCCGAGGATGAG. Protein sequence: CASSSRVAEDE. The complete CDR3 sequence is CASSSRVAEDEQFF.

This clone was recorded many times. The DNA ends 3 residues before the CDR3 does, and the rest of the CDR3 is filled in from the germline J gene. The rearrangement joins TRBV6-1 to TRBJ1-5, with unresolved D. Germline CDR1 and CDR2: MNHNS and SASEGT. V gave up 1 base and J gave up 0 bases, with 4 bases separating them. The CDR3 runs to 14 residues. The sequenced CDR3 bases are TGTGCCAGCAGTGAAGATTATAGCAATCAGCCC. It specifies CASSEDYSNQP. The CDR3 as a whole reads CASSEDYSNQPQHF.

There are many counts of this clone. From the germline J gene comes the end of the CDR3, since the read stops 3 residues before it. This chain connects TRBV6-1 to TRBJ1-1; D unresolved. Deletions cut 0 bases from V and 5 bases from J, with 10 bases between. Germline CDR1 reads MNHNS; CDR2 reads SASEGT. The CDR3 has 14 amino acids. The chain's CDR3 is CASSEAPGRTEAFF. Partial CDR3 DNA: TGTGCCAGCAGTGAAGCGCCAGGTCGGACTGAA.

This clone was seen repeatedly, ten times or more. The sequenced CDR3 bases are TGCAGTGCTAGAGATACTAGCGGGACACTCTACGAG. This translates into CSARDTSGTLYE. The complete CDR3 protein is CSARDTSGTLYEQYF. The chain is built from TRBV20-1 and TRBJ2-7; 10 bases agree with TRBD2. The observed sequence ends 3 residues before the CDR3 terminus, with the missing tail filled in from the germline J gene. CDR3 length: 15 amino acids. Per the germline V gene, CDR1 is DFQATT and CDR2 is SNEGSKA (reference sequence). Losses at the gene ends were 0 bases for V and 3 bases for J; bases not matched to a gene: 5.

In its sample, this clone was seen many times. The CDR3 extends 3 residues past the end of the read, so its final part is completed from the germline J gene. This chain uses TRBV6-1 with TRBJ1-4; D possibly corresponds to TRBD1 (5 bases). V shed 3 bases and J shed 7 bases, with 15 bases lying between them. Per the germline V gene, CDR1 is MNHNS and CDR2 is SASEGT. The CDR3 totals 15 residues. This CDR3 is CASSDGGAGSEKLFF. CDR3 DNA, as far as it was read: TGTGCCAGCAGTGATGGTGGGGCAGGGAGTGAAAAA.